What follows are 27 T cell receptor beta chains derived from one specimen sequenced in a study of T cell changes during pregnancy in multiple sclerosis (dated 2019 in TCRdb). Library generation was performed with the immunoSEQ multiplex PCR assay. TCRdb stores this immuneACCESS table with in-frame sequences only. Part of the clones is absent; in the studies checked, under half of the shortfall reflects unresolved V genes, and no reason is known for the rest. The sample table holds 69,000 or so clones, of which about 91% were seen once. The leading ten clones occupy under 0.3% of the sample. The material was CD4+ T cells from peripheral blood mononuclear cells, obtained in the third trimester of pregnancy. The receptor set was obtained from a female donor in good health, enrolled as a control in a pregnancy study.

This chain connects TRBV19 to TRBJ2-1; perhaps TRBD1 as D (5 bases). Trimming took 5 bases from V and 5 from J, leaving 19 bases between them. Germline V gene sequence: CDR1 LNHDA, CDR2 SQIVND (reference sequence). The CDR3 sequence is 16 residues long. The CDR3 nucleotides read TGTGCCAGTAGTCCACGACAGATTGCTCTAGACAATGAGCAGTTCTTC. Its protein is CASSPRQIALDNEQFF.

The chain couples TRBV30 to TRBJ2-7; 8 bases match TRBD1. The CDR3 is 14 residues long. V was clipped by 4 bases and J by 2 bases; unmatched bases: 7. The germline V gene encodes CDR1 GTSNPN and CDR2 SVGIG (reference sequence). This chain's CDR3 is CAWNRRGLPYEQYF. The DNA for the CDR3 is TGTGCCTGGAATCGCAGGGGGCTCCCCTACGAGCAGTACTTC.

CDR3 bases: TGTGCCAGCAGAGGGACTCTTGAAGCTTTCTTT. Its protein product is CASRGTLEAFF. The chain joins TRBV25-1 to TRBJ1-1; tentatively, D is TRBD1 (5 bases). CDR1 is MGHDK, CDR2 SYGVNS, per germline. V lost 6 bases and J 7 bases, leaving 9 bases between the germline ends. This CDR3 region has 11 residues.

J is TRBJ1-1 and V is TRBV18; D unclear. The CDR3 contains 16 residues. The germline V and J ends were trimmed by 2 bases and 3 bases, with 16 bases remaining between them. Germline CDR1 is KGHSH and CDR2 is LQKENI. The CDR3 is CASSPGRGRMDTEAFF. The CDR3 coding sequence is TGTGCCAGCTCACCAGGGCGGGGTAGGATGGACACTGAAGCTTTCTTT.

This clone was recorded only once. The J gene is TRBJ1-1, the V gene TRBV6-6; D uncertain. V shed 4 bases and J shed 1 base, with 7 bases lying between them. Per germline, CDR1 MNHNY and CDR2 SVGAGI (reference sequence). This CDR3 is 13 amino acids long. CDR3 sequence: CASSSPGNTEAFF. CDR3 in DNA: TGTGCCAGCAGTTCCCCGGGGAACACTGAAGCTTTCTTT.

The V gene is TRBV10-3, the J gene TRBJ2-3, with TRBD1 identical over 7 bases. This CDR3 has 13 amino acids. The V gene's germline CDR1 is ENHRY and CDR2 SYGVKD. V lost 8 bases to trimming and J lost 0 bases; unmatched junction nucleotides: 2. The chain's CDR3 is CAIGTVSTDTQYF. The CDR3 nucleotides read TGTGCCATCGGGACAGTTAGCACAGATACGCAGTATTTT.

V and J are TRBV19 and TRBJ1-5; tentative D call: TRBD1 (5 bases). CDR1 and CDR2 (germline): LNHDA, SQIVND (reference sequence). The CDR3 length is 15 residues. V lost 3 bases, J lost 7 bases, and 16 bases lay in between. The CDR3 spells CASSINMDNIQPQHF. The CDR3 coding sequence is TGTGCCAGTAGTATTAACATGGACAACATCCAGCCCCAGCATTTT.

This clone was found a few times. This sequence joins TRBV10-3 and TRBJ2-3; TRBD2 is a possible D gene (5 bases). Germline values: CDR1 ENHRY, CDR2 SYGVKD. V gave up 7 bases and J gave up 11 bases, with 13 bases separating them. CDR3 length: 11 amino acids. DNA for the CDR3: TGTGCCATCAAGGGCGACGGGATGCAGTATTTT. Encoded protein: CAIKGDGMQYF.

This chain joins TRBV10-3 and TRBJ2-1; the D gene is possibly TRBD1 (6 bases). Between the trimmed V and J ends, which lost 10 bases and 2 bases, there was a span of 18 bases. CDR1 ENHRY and CDR2 SYGVKD come from the germline V gene. CDR3 length equals 15 residues. The CDR3 sequence is CATETSTGPYNEQFF. In DNA form, the CDR3 reads TGTGCCACCGAAACCTCGACAGGCCCCTACAATGAGCAGTTCTTC.

The rearrangement uses TRBV13 and TRBJ2-6; no definite D call. CDR3 length: 16 amino acids. Trimming removed 6 bases at V and 5 bases at J, with 17 bases between. Germline CDR1 PRHDT, CDR2 FYEKMQ (reference sequence). CDR3: CASRFQIQSRANVLTF. DNA of the CDR3: TGTGCCAGCAGATTCCAGATACAAAGTCGGGCCAACGTCCTGACTTTC.

The gene calls are TRBV14 and TRBJ1-1; perhaps TRBD1 as D (5 bases). This CDR3 is built from 14 residues. Germline CDR1 reads SGHDN; CDR2 reads FVKESK. V lost 4 bases and J lost 1, with 10 bases in between. CDR3 sequence (DNA): TGTGCCAGCAGCCTAGGACATTCGAACACTGAAGCTTTCTTT. Amino acids: CASSLGHSNTEAFF.

With respect to this clone: The junction shows a germline mismatch at one end, possibly a read error. The chain uses TRBV2 and TRBJ1-2, with a weak D call TRBD1 (6 bases). Germline CDR1 and CDR2: SNHLY and FYNNEI. The CDR3 has 13 residues. The CDR3 is CASNEGGGYGYTF. DNA for the CDR3: TGTGCCAGCAATGAAGGAGGGGGCTATGGCTACACCTTC.

Concerning this clone itself: A junction end diverges from the germline sequence, so it may reflect a read error. The chain couples TRBV6-1 to TRBJ2-7; TRBD1 matches 8 bases. Germline V gene sequence: CDR1 MNHNS, CDR2 SASEGT. The CDR3 runs 13 residues. For the CDR3, the DNA is TGTGCCAGCAGCGAAGCGACAGGGGTAGGGCAGTACTTC. It yields the protein CASSEATGVGQYF.

The chain carries TRBV7-3 and TRBJ2-2; the match to TRBD1 covers 9 bases. The junction had 6 bases not matched to a gene; V was cut back by 2 bases and J by 5 bases. The germline gives CDR1 SGHTA, CDR2 FQGTGA. The CDR3 sequence is 16 residues long. Written as DNA, the CDR3 is TGTGCCAGCAGCTTATATTATGACAGGGGGACCGGGGAGCTGTTTTTT. This encodes CASSLYYDRGTGELFF.

This sequence joins TRBV30 and TRBJ1-4, with D perhaps TRBD1 (6 bases). The CDR3 extends over 17 amino acids. CDR1 and CDR2 (germline): GTSNPN, SVGIG (reference sequence). Trimming stripped 0 bases from V and 3 bases from J, with 17 bases between. CDR3 sequence: CAWSVGSRGTANEKLFF. The CDR3 bases are TGTGCCTGGAGTGTAGGGTCCAGGGGTACTGCTAATGAAAAACTGTTTTTT.

The chain couples TRBV18 to TRBJ1-6; tentatively, D is TRBD1 (5 bases). The V gene lost 1 base and the J gene lost 7 bases, with 14 bases spanning the gap. The CDR3 contains 16 residues. In germline, CDR1 is KGHSH, CDR2 LQKENI. This CDR3 reads CASSPQGQSLNSPLHF. The CDR3 DNA follows: TGTGCCAGCTCACCACAGGGGCAGAGTCTAAATTCACCCCTCCACTTT.

This clone was counted a single time. The V and J genes are TRBV5-1 and TRBJ1-1; no reliable D call. This CDR3 comprises 12 residues. Germline V CDR1 and CDR2: SGHRS, YFSETQ. Trimming removed 8 bases at V and 3 bases at J, with 11 bases between. CDR3 DNA sequence: TGCGCCAGTACAGACCAGGACACTGAAGCTTTCTTT. Its protein product is CASTDQDTEAFF.

This chain links TRBV7-3 with TRBJ2-2, with 15 bases aligning to TRBD2. The J segment lost 11 bases and the V segment lost 3 bases, leaving 4 bases of the junction unmatched. CDR1 is SGHTA and CDR2 is FQGTGA in the germline V gene. The CDR3 contains 15 residues. The chain's CDR3 is CASSLGLAGGGELFF. In nucleotides, the CDR3 is TGTGCCAGCAGCTTGGGACTAGCGGGGGGAGGAGAGCTGTTTTTT. The full variable domain, completed using reference TRBV7-3 and TRBJ2-2, is GAGVSQTPSNKVTEKGKYVELRCDPISGHTALYWYRQSLGQGPEFLIYFQGTGAADDSGLPNDRFFAVRPEGSVSTLKIQRTERGDSAVYLCASSLGLAGGGELFFGEGSRLTVL.

This chain joins TRBV30 and TRBJ2-2; 8 nucleotides match TRBD2. CDR3 size: 15 residues. Germline CDR1 GTSNPN, CDR2 SVGIG (reference sequence). Trimming took 6 bases from V and 3 from J; bases not matched to a gene: 9. The CDR3 reads CACGGGQLDTGELFF. As DNA, the CDR3 is TGTGCCTGCGGGGGGGGTCAATTGGACACCGGGGAGCTGTTTTTT.

The gene calls are TRBV9 and TRBJ1-1; D may be TRBD1 (5 bases). The CDR3 runs to 15 residues. V was cut by 5 bases and J by 1 base, with 15 bases left in between. Germline values: CDR1 SGDLS, CDR2 YYNGEE. This CDR3 reads CASRAGPDKNTEAFF. The CDR3 coding sequence is TGTGCCAGCAGAGCAGGCCCGGACAAGAACACTGAAGCTTTCTTT.

This clone was recorded once. The chain is built from TRBV7-6 and TRBJ1-6, with 9 positions matching TRBD1. The V gene's germline CDR1 is SGHVS and CDR2 FNYEAQ. The trim removed 0 bases at V and 7 bases at J, leaving 4 bases unmatched. This CDR3 has 16 amino acids. This CDR3 is CASSLAYGTGNSPLHF. The CDR3 region has the DNA TGTGCCAGCAGCTTAGCGTATGGGACAGGGAATTCACCCCTCCACTTT. The full variable domain, rest sourced from reference TRBV7-6 and TRBJ1-6, is GAGVSQSPRYKVTKRGQDVALRCDPISGHVSLYWYRQALGQGPEFLTYFNYEAQQDKSGLPNDRFSAERPEGSISTLTIQRTEQRDSAMYRCASSLAYGTGNSPLHFGNGTRLTVT.

J is TRBJ2-3 and V is TRBV29-1; 11 bases line up with TRBD1. The germline V gene encodes CDR1 SQVTM and CDR2 ANQGSEA. The CDR3 runs 14 residues. V shed 4 bases, J shed 6 bases, and the junction held 6 bases outside the gene matches. This CDR3 reads CSVGTGGAGDTQYF. CDR3 DNA sequence: TGCAGCGTTGGGACAGGGGGCGCGGGTGATACGCAGTATTTT.

This clone appeared a few times. This chain links TRBV18 with TRBJ1-2; weak D call: TRBD1 (5 bases). CDR1 and CDR2 from the germline V gene are KGHSH and LQKENI. The CDR3 length is 14 residues. Deletions cut 0 bases from V and 8 bases from J, with 13 bases between. The CDR3 sequence is CASSPPKGIGGYTF. The CDR3 DNA follows: TGTGCCAGCTCACCACCAAAGGGGATCGGAGGCTACACCTTC.

The CDR3, as DNA: TGTGCCAGCAGTTCCCCAGGGGGCACCTACAATGAGCAGTTCTTC. Protein product: CASSSPGGTYNEQFF. The V gene is TRBV28, the J gene TRBJ2-1; TRBD1 matches at 8 bases. Germline values: CDR1 MDHEN, CDR2 SYDVKM. J was trimmed by 2 bases and V by 4 bases; bases with no gene match: 4. This CDR3 comprises 15 residues.

The genes are TRBV30 and TRBJ1-6; unclear D gene. The CDR3 loop spans 13 amino acids. V was trimmed by 3 bases and J by 10 bases, leaving 13 bases between them. Germline V gives CDR1 GTSNPN, CDR2 SVGIG (reference sequence). CDR3 DNA: TGTGCCTGGAGGGCCTCCGGGGAGTCACCCCTCCACTTT. It translates to CAWRASGESPLHF.

The chain recombines TRBV7-8 with TRBJ1-1; no definite D call. The CDR3 is 9 residues long. Germline V gene sequence: CDR1 SGHVS, CDR2 FQNEAQ. V was shortened by 5 bases and J by 14 bases, with 9 bases between the two germline ends. CDR3: CASSLGIFF. The CDR3 nucleotides read TGTGCCAGCAGCCTAGGTATATTCTTT.

The CDR3 here is CASSPDTGELFF. DNA of the CDR3: TGTGCCAGCAGCCCGGACACCGGGGAGCTGTTTTTT. This chain uses TRBV7-9 with TRBJ2-2; D call uncertain. Between the trimmed V and J ends, which lost 5 bases and 3 bases, there was a span of 4 bases. The CDR3 has 12 residues. CDR1 is SEHNR and CDR2 is FQNEAQ in the germline V gene (reference sequence).